One T cell receptor (beta chain) is described in this entry. This clone's antigen is unknown. The data were taken from a study of T cells expressing NK-cell markers (TCRdb year 2020). Looking at the study overall: In sorted CD3+CD56+NKG2C+, CD3+CD56+NKG2C- and CD3+CD56-NKG2C+ T-cell subsets from about 8 donors, TCR beta-chain repertoires were profiled. Among the eight sequenced donors, seven were HCMV-seropositive and one was HCMV-seronegative. Randomly selected healthy volunteers, three men and five women, were used as the eight sequenced donors. Sequencing of the libraries produced 2 x 150 bp reads on Illumina HiSeq 2000/2500, MiSeq or NextSeq.

The paper's findings and limits, for the study overall: For 6 or 7 donors, the dominant CD3+CD56+NKG2C+ clonotypes were among the top 10 CD8+ clonotypes and accounted for about 1.0-7.0% of CD8+ T cells. Whether the expanded NKG2C-expressing T cell clones were specific for HCMV antigens remained unclear. Those dominant clonotypes were again the most abundant among CD3+CD56-NKG2C+ cells in a few donors, at about 28.3-65%.

The instrument given in TCRdb is Illumina HiSeq 2000. The TCR beta cDNA libraries were made using 5'RACE template switching, a step that added both a universal primer site and unique molecular identifiers. cDNA synthesis was primed from the TCR beta constant segment, followed by two successive PCR amplification steps. The study's processing was this. MIGEC was used to demultiplex reads and group the reads by UMI, and MiTCR was used to assemble and quantify clonotypes. To remove erroneous sequences, TCR cDNA sequences were retained only when supported by two or more reads. Downstream repertoire analysis used the tcR package, and clonotypes were matched across fractions by CDR3 nucleotide sequence plus V segment. Antigen specificity was annotated against VDJdb with VDJmatch, allowing one amino acid substitution in CDR3. TCRdb reprocessed the reads, so every CDR3 protein sequence counts as one entry and DNA is not shown. The authors' filters were not applied to this entry. The data table for this sample lists over 350,000 distinct CDR3 sequences. The ten largest clones take up about 10% of the sample.

HCMV-specific IgG was detected in serum with a commercial ELISA kit to determine HCMV serostatus. Ficoll density gradient centrifugation was used to isolate peripheral blood mononuclear cells from blood. Per the germline V gene, MNHNS is the CDR1 and SASEGT is the CDR2. Reading from cysteine to phenylalanine, the CDR3 counts 15 amino acids. No DNA has been recorded. This receptor chain uses TRBV6-1 and TRBJ1-1. The sample taken for sequencing was blood T cells: a sorted CD56 or NKG2C T cell subset, CD4+ or CD8+ T cells, or bulk PBMC T cells (not recorded which). This TCR was sampled from a woman in her fifties or sixties in good health. Donor details come from another sample of the same person, matched by shared clones. CDR3 loop: CASSEVNAMNTEAFF.